The clone carrying this TCR beta chain has just a few counts. As yet, its antigen is unknown. The entry originates in a study of T-cell memory formation after mild COVID-19. Overall study findings and caveats: CM and EM subsets held most contracting CD4+ clones; EMRA held CD8+ ones.

Germline V lookup: CDR1 LGHNA, CDR2 YSLEER. Trimming pared 1 base from V and 4 bases from J, leaving 8 bases between. This CDR3 is 13 amino acids long. Each CDR3 protein gets one entry after TCRdb re-called the 5' RACE reads with MiXCR. This table has 250,000 to 350,000 distinct CDR3 sequences, approximately 19% appearing once. The chain joins TRBV4-3 to TRBJ2-7, with D tentatively TRBD1 (5 bases). Sequenced input: PBMCs or a T cell subset sorted from them (not recorded which). The TCR comes from a man aged 18 to 29 who had mild COVID-19 (a few samples of this study predate the infection). Cell type and time point are not known. CDR3 bases: TGCGCCAGCAGCCAAGGACAGAAGTACGAGCAGTACTTC. Translated: CASSQGQKYEQYF.